The present TCR beta chain was sequenced within a study of Ad26.COV2.S vaccination and SARS-CoV-2 variants. Study conclusions and caveats: While placebo recipients had lower spike-specific TCR breadth, vaccine recipients had more. Reported findings describe substantial breadth in spike-specific CD8+ and CD4+ T cell responses following vaccination.

This clone was detected only once. The antigen is undetermined. Documented treatment: some 20 received Ad26.COV2.S at low or high dose, single or two shots; about 5 received placebo; per-sample allocation not given. Collection of samples fell on day 63 after the first vaccine or placebo injection. Assay: immunoSEQ multiplex PCR; the TCRdb copy retains only in-frame clones and omits some. In the table there are a few hundred thousand clones, more than 75% of which are singletons. The CDR3 spans 15 residues. Trimming took 7 bases from V and 0 from J; bases not matched to a gene: 6. The germline V gene has CDR1 SGHRS and CDR2 YFSETQ.

The V and J genes are TRBV5-1 and TRBJ2-1; 8 nucleotides match TRBD2. The source is a person aged 18-60 years who received the Ad26.COV2.S COVID-19 vaccine or a placebo. Sequencing was performed on peripheral blood, taken in a trial of Ad26.COV2.S vaccine versus placebo. The CDR3 here is CASAILAGSYNEQFF. CDR3 nucleotide sequence: TGCGCCAGCGCCATCCTAGCGGGCTCCTACAATGAGCAGTTCTTC.